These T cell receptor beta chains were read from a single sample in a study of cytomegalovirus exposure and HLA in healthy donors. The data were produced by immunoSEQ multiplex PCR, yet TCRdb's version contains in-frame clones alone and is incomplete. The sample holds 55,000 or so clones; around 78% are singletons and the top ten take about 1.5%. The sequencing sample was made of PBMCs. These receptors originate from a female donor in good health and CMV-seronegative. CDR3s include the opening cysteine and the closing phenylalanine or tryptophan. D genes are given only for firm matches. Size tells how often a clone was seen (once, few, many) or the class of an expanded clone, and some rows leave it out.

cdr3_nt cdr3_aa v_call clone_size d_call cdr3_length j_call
TGTGCCAGCAGCACTGGAGGATTTAGCTACGAGCAGTACTTC CASSTGGFSYEQYF TRBV5-5 NA NA 14 TRBJ2-7
TGTGCCAGCAGCTTGCGGGTAGCCAGCTCCTACAATGAGCAGTTCTTC CASSLRVASSYNEQFF TRBV5-6 NA NA 16 TRBJ2-1
TGTGCCAGCAGCATCACAGCCTATGGCTACACCTTC CASSITAYGYTF TRBV7-2 NA NA 12 TRBJ1-2
TGTGCCAGCAGCTCATTAGGGCCGGGACAGGGAGCCTATGGCTACACCTTC CASSSLGPGQGAYGYTF TRBV7-9 NA TRBD1 17 TRBJ1-2
TGTGCCAGCAGTGAAGCCCTTCCAGGGGAGTACTCCTACAATGAGCAGTTCTTC CASSEALPGEYSYNEQFF TRBV2 NA NA 18 TRBJ2-1
TGTGCCAGCAGCTGGGACTTTTTGAACTATGGCTACACCTTC CASSWDFLNYGYTF TRBV6-4 few NA 14 TRBJ1-2
TGTGCCAGCAGCTTGGCGGGTTGGACATCTGGTGAAAAACTGTTTTTT CASSLAGWTSGEKLFF TRBV5-6 NA NA 16 TRBJ1-4
TGTGCCAGCAGCGGGGGAGGGGGGGCCTCCTACAATGAGCAGTTCTTC CASSGGGGASYNEQFF TRBV5-4 NA NA 16 TRBJ2-1
TGTGCCAGCAGCCAAGAAGGGACAGGGGGATTCTATGGCTACACCTTC CASSQEGTGGFYGYTF TRBV4-2 few TRBD1 16 TRBJ1-2
TGTGCCAGCAGCCAACAGGCCTACACTGAAGCTTTCTTT CASSQQAYTEAFF TRBV14 NA NA 13 TRBJ1-1
TGTGCCAGCAGCTTACGAGGCGCAGATACGCAGTATTTT CASSLRGADTQYF TRBV7-3 NA NA 13 TRBJ2-3
TGTGCCAGCAGTGACAGGGTGGAATACAATGAGCAGTTCTTC CASSDRVEYNEQFF TRBV6-1 NA NA 14 TRBJ2-1
TGTGCCAGCTCCGGAAATAGGGACAGGGGGGGCGAAGCTTTCTTT CASSGNRDRGGEAFF TRBV18 NA TRBD1 15 TRBJ1-1
TGTGCCGCCGACCGGGGTAGCGGGGGTGACTATGAGCAGTTCTTC CAADRGSGGDYEQFF TRBV10-3 NA TRBD2 15 TRBJ2-1
TGCGCCAGCAGCTTGGAGGGGGGGGGAACTGAAGCTTTCTTT CASSLEGGGTEAFF TRBV5-1 NA NA 14 TRBJ1-1
TGTGCCAGTAGTATTCTGGGACAGGGAAGAAAAGACACTGAAGCTTTCTTT CASSILGQGRKDTEAFF TRBV19 NA TRBD1 17 TRBJ1-1
TGTGCCAGCATGAGGACTTATAGCAATCAGCCCCAGCATTTT CASMRTYSNQPQHF TRBV6-1 NA NA 14 TRBJ1-5
TGTGCCAGCAGTGAATCCACCGGACTAGCGGGGGGCACAGATACGCAGTATTTT CASSESTGLAGGTDTQYF TRBV25-1 NA TRBD2 18 TRBJ2-3
TGTGCCAGCAGCTCCGGGGGGACCAAAAACATTCAGTACTTC CASSSGGTKNIQYF TRBV7-2 NA TRBD2 14 TRBJ2-4
TGTGCCAGCACCGGGACAGGGGGGTACACTGAAGCTTTCTTT CASTGTGGYTEAFF TRBV6-5 NA TRBD1 14 TRBJ1-1
TGTGCCAACATAGGGGCTCAAGAGACCCAGTACTTC CANIGAQETQYF TRBV2 NA NA 12 TRBJ2-5
TGTGCCAGCAGCTTAGGGCAGGGGAAACAGCCCCAGCATTTT CASSLGQGKQPQHF TRBV7-9 NA NA 14 TRBJ1-5
TGTGCCACCAGCAGAGGGAGGGGACAGGCAAACTATGGCTACACCTTC CATSRGRGQANYGYTF TRBV15 NA TRBD1 16 TRBJ1-2
TGTGCCAACAGGGACAGGGCCTCCTACGAGCAGTACTTC CANRDRASYEQYF TRBV2 NA TRBD1 13 TRBJ2-7
TGTGCCTGGAGTGTACGATGGTCAGGGGGCATGAACACTGAAGCTTTCTTT CAWSVRWSGGMNTEAFF TRBV30 NA TRBD1 17 TRBJ1-1
TGTGCCAGCAGCTTCCTAAATCAGGGGAGGAACACTGAAGCTTTCTTT CASSFLNQGRNTEAFF TRBV7-8 few NA 16 TRBJ1-1
TGTGCCAGCAGCTCGAACGGGGGCACTGAAGCTTTCTTT CASSSNGGTEAFF TRBV7-2 NA NA 13 TRBJ1-1
TGCGCCAGCAGCCGGACCGGAGGAACCGGTGAAAAACTGTTTTTT CASSRTGGTGEKLFF TRBV5-1 NA NA 15 TRBJ1-4
TGTGCCAGCAGCTCGCGGACAGGGGCGAACACCGGGGAGCTGTTTTTT CASSSRTGANTGELFF TRBV7-3 NA TRBD1 16 TRBJ2-2
TGTGCCAGCAGCTTAGGACAGGCGGTCGGAAACACCATATATTTT CASSLGQAVGNTIYF TRBV5-6 once TRBD1 15 TRBJ1-3
TGTGCCAGCAATTCGGTAGGGGCCGGCACAGATACGCAGTATTTT CASNSVGAGTDTQYF TRBV6-1 NA NA 15 TRBJ2-3
TGTGCCAGCAGCGAGACAGGGCTCAACTATGGCTACACCTTC CASSETGLNYGYTF TRBV9 NA TRBD1 14 TRBJ1-2
TGTGCCTGGAGCCCCGGGACAGGGATTTTAGATACGCAGTATTTT CAWSPGTGILDTQYF TRBV30 NA TRBD1 15 TRBJ2-3
TGCGCCAGCAGCCAAGACGTTTTTGGCGGGGGGGCCAATGAGCAGTTCTTC CASSQDVFGGGANEQFF TRBV4-3 NA TRBD2 17 TRBJ2-1
TGTGCCAGCAGCTTTGCCCCGGGACAGGGGCACTACGAGCAGTACTTC CASSFAPGQGHYEQYF TRBV5-6 NA TRBD1 16 TRBJ2-7
TGTGCCAGCAGTGGTCCCGGCAGGAGGGCTAATCAGCCCCAGCATTTT CASSGPGRRANQPQHF TRBV2 NA NA 16 TRBJ1-5
TGCGCCAGCAGCCAGGAGAGAAACACCGGGGAGCTGTTTTTT CASSQERNTGELFF TRBV4-1 few NA 14 TRBJ2-2
TGTGCCAGCAGTGTGGCTAGCGGGGGGACCTACGAGCAGTACTTC CASSVASGGTYEQYF TRBV5-4 NA TRBD2 15 TRBJ2-7
TGTGCCAGCAGCTCGTACCAACAGGGGGCGCGTGGAAACACCATATATTTT CASSSYQQGARGNTIYF TRBV7-2 NA TRBD1 17 TRBJ1-3
TGTGCCAGCAGCGTAGTGCCCGGGGGAAACAATGAGCAGTTCTTC CASSVVPGGNNEQFF TRBV9 NA NA 15 TRBJ2-1
TGTGCCAGCAGCTTGGGTGGAACCCCGCGGACCGGGGAGCTGTTTTTT CASSLGGTPRTGELFF TRBV5-6 NA NA 16 TRBJ2-2